This note documents a single T cell receptor (beta chain) sequence. Its antigen is not known. Libraries were prepared by immunoSEQ multiplex PCR; TCRdb keeps only in-frame clonotypes and omits some of them. The sample lists around 38,000 clones; about 85% were seen once. The data originate from a study of PD-1 blockade in mismatch repair-deficient tumors. At the level of the study: Patients had approximately 11 mismatch repair-deficient cancer types, all previously treated and progressing. Findings and limits, study-wide: After pembrolizumab, tumor-resident clones rose rapidly, then generally contracted before radiologic responses.

TCR sequencing covered a few patients who responded to pembrolizumab. This CDR3 has 16 amino acids. V shed 3 bases and J 1 base; nucleotides not matched to a gene: 6. The germline gives CDR1 MNHNS, CDR2 SASEGT. This clonotype was sampled from an adult with mismatch repair-deficient cancer. The rearrangement uses TRBV6-1 and TRBJ2-3, with 8 bases identical to TRBD1. This sample comprised peripheral blood, obtained 4 weeks after starting pembrolizumab. The DNA for the CDR3 is TGTGCCAGCAGTGAGCCTCCGGGACAGGGCACAGATACGCAGTATTTT. Its protein product is CASSEPPGQGTDTQYF.